These 27 T cell receptor beta chains originate from one sample sequenced in a study of OX40 agonist ivuxolimab in advanced cancers. Sequencing used immunoSEQ multiplex PCR; TCRdb keeps in-frame clones, though not all of them. The sample lists roughly 49,000 clones, about 75% occurring once. The material was CD4+ or CD8+ T cells sorted from blood, obtained in a trial of the OX40 agonist ivuxolimab. These receptors all come from an adult with an advanced solid tumor such as melanoma, head and neck, liver or kidney cancer.

The rearrangement links TRBV9 to TRBJ1-3; D is undetermined. Germline V gene lookup returns CDR1 SGDLS and CDR2 YYNGEE. Deletions cut 3 bases from V and 0 bases from J, with 4 bases between. There are 13 residues in the CDR3. The DNA for the CDR3 is TGTGCCAGCAGCGAAACCTCTGGAAACACCATATATTTT. Amino acid sequence: CASSETSGNTIYF.

This clone was detected once. The J gene is TRBJ1-3, the V gene TRBV7-2; no clear D. The CDR3 is 14 residues long. Germline lookup yields CDR1 SGHTA and CDR2 FQGNSA. V was trimmed by 8 bases and J by 0 bases, leaving 11 bases between them. Here the CDR3 reads CASSFSYSGNTIYF. The CDR3 bases are TGTGCCAGCTCCTTCTCCTACTCTGGAAACACCATATATTTT. Complete variable domain (other parts from reference TRBV7-2 and TRBJ1-3): GAGVSQSPSNKVTEKGKDVELRCDPISGHTALYWYRQSLGQGLEFLIYFQGNSAPDKSGLPSDRFSAERTGGSVSTLTIQRTQQEDSAVYLCASSFSYSGNTIYFGEGSWLTVV.

The chain couples TRBV7-9 to TRBJ2-1; possibly TRBD1 for D (6 bases). V lost 4 bases and J 14 bases, leaving 18 bases between the germline ends. Germline CDR1 reads SEHNR; CDR2 reads FQNEAQ (reference sequence). The CDR3 has 13 amino acids. This CDR3 is CASSSAWGHSKFF. In DNA form, the CDR3 reads TGTGCCAGCAGCTCAGCCTGGGGGCATAGTAAGTTCTTC.

This clone was observed once. The CDR3 reads CASSLSVVRGPQEQYF. The CDR3, as DNA: TGCGCCAGCAGCCTGTCTGTTGTCAGGGGGCCCCAGGAGCAGTACTTC. The rearrangement joins TRBV4-1 to TRBJ2-7; 8 bases match TRBD1. The CDR3 totals 16 residues. CDR1 MGHRA and CDR2 YSYEKL come from the germline V gene. Trimming took 4 bases from V and 7 from J; bases not matched to a gene: 15.

This chain joins TRBV12-5 and TRBJ1-2; TRBD1 matches 9 bases. V lost 1 base and J lost 4; bases outside the gene matches: 7. Germline CDR1 and CDR2: LGHNT and FRNRAP. CDR3 length: 16 amino acids. The CDR3 region is CASGLGGTGIFYGYTF. CDR3 bases: TGTGCTAGTGGTTTGGGGGGGACAGGGATCTTCTATGGCTACACCTTC.

The rearrangement uses TRBV19 and TRBJ1-3, with TRBD1 identical over 7 bases. The CDR3 covers 14 residues. J lost 1 base, V lost 5 bases, and 2 bases had no gene match. CDR1 is LNHDA, CDR2 SQIVND, per germline (reference sequence). CDR3 DNA: TGTGCCAGTAGTTTGACAGGGTCTGGAAACACCATATATTTT. Protein sequence: CASSLTGSGNTIYF. Full variable domain (missing parts from reference TRBV19 and TRBJ1-3): DGGITQSPKYLFRKEGQNVTLSCEQNLNHDAMYWYRQDPGQGLRLIYYSQIVNDFQKGDIAEGYSVSREKKESFPLTVTSAQKNPTAFYLCASSLTGSGNTIYFGEGSWLTVV.

This chain connects TRBV6-5 to TRBJ1-1, with 7 bases lining up with TRBD1. Losses at the gene ends were 2 bases for V and 3 bases for J; bases not matched to a gene: 6. CDR3 size: 15 residues. CDR1 and CDR2 (germline): MNHEY, SVGAGI. CDR3 region: CASSYSTGADTEAFF. The CDR3 bases are TGTGCCAGCAGTTACAGTACAGGGGCGGACACTGAAGCTTTCTTT.

This clone has a single count. The chain couples TRBV6-5 to TRBJ2-5; tentative D call: TRBD2 (6 bases). V was cut by 2 bases and J by 5 bases, with 12 bases left in between. Looked up from germline, CDR1 is MNHEY and CDR2 is SVGAGI. The CDR3 has 14 residues. The chain's CDR3 is CASSYAGGRETQYF. The CDR3 nucleotides read TGTGCCAGCAGTTACGCCGGGGGACGGGAGACCCAGTACTTC.

The rearrangement links TRBV5-8 to TRBJ2-6, with a tentative D call TRBD2 (6 bases). Trimming shortened V by 4 bases and J by 1 base, and 15 bases separated the two germline ends. The CDR3 extends over 17 amino acids. Germline values: CDR1 SGHTS, CDR2 YDEGEE. The CDR3 region has the DNA TGTGCCAGCAGCGGGGGACTGACCCTATCTGGGGCCAACGTCCTGACTTTC. Protein product: CASSGGLTLSGANVLTF. The entire variable domain, with the rest obtained from reference TRBV5-8 and TRBJ2-6, is as follows: EAGVTQSPTHLIKTRGQQATLRCSPISGHTSVYWYQQALGLGLQFLLWYDEGEERNRGNFPPRFSGRQFPNYSSELNVNALELEDSALYLCASSGGLTLSGANVLTFGAGSRLTVL.

The chain is built from TRBV27 and TRBJ2-1, with 11 bases aligning to TRBD2. V was pared by 8 bases and J by 6 bases, with 9 bases of the junction left unmatched. This CDR3 is 15 amino acids long. Per the germline V gene, CDR1 is MNHEY and CDR2 is SMNVEV (reference sequence). The CDR3 is CASLETSGIFNEQFF. The CDR3 DNA reads TGTGCCAGCTTGGAGACTAGCGGGATTTTCAATGAGCAGTTCTTC.

This chain joins TRBV6-5 and TRBJ2-7; D uncertain. CDR3 length: 13 residues. Per germline, CDR1 MNHEY and CDR2 SVGAGI. The V and J ends lost 10 bases and 4 bases respectively, with 17 bases between them. The CDR3 loop reads CATGRQATYEQYF. Here the CDR3 DNA reads TGTGCCACCGGCCGTCAAGCGACTTACGAGCAGTACTTC.

V and J are TRBV18 and TRBJ1-6, with unresolved D. Germline CDR1 KGHSH, CDR2 LQKENI. The V end lost 3 bases, the J end lost 3 bases, and 9 bases lay between the germline ends. The CDR3 is made up of 15 amino acids. CDR3 in amino acids: CASSPREIYNSPLHF. CDR3 coding DNA: TGTGCCAGCTCACCGAGGGAGATCTATAATTCACCCCTCCACTTT.

The chain carries TRBV27 and TRBJ1-5, with a tentative D call TRBD1 (5 bases). Trimming took off 11 bases at V and 2 bases at J, with 16 bases between the two ends. CDR3 length equals 14 residues. CDR1 and CDR2 (germline): MNHEY, SMNVEV (reference sequence). As DNA, the CDR3 is TGTGCCTCAAGGGACCTCCTTGGCAATCAGCCCCAGCATTTT. Translating it yields CASRDLLGNQPQHF.

V usage is TRBV6-6 and J usage is TRBJ2-7; D uncertain. The germline V and J ends were trimmed by 10 bases and 0 bases, with 10 bases remaining between them. Per germline, CDR1 MNHNY and CDR2 SVGAGI (reference sequence). The CDR3 is 12 amino acids. CDR3 nucleotide sequence: TGTGCCACCAAAGATAGCTCCTACGAGCAGTACTTC. Translated: CATKDSSYEQYF.

This chain joins TRBV4-1 and TRBJ1-5; TRBD1 aligns across 7 bases. This CDR3 has 16 residues. V trimming: 7 bases; J trimming: 5 bases; junction bases outside the gene matches: 14. CDR1 is MGHRA and CDR2 is YSYEKL in the germline V gene. Here the CDR3 reads CASTLTGDGGDQPQHF. CDR3 coding DNA: TGCGCCAGCACCTTAACAGGGGATGGAGGCGATCAGCCCCAGCATTTT.

This chain links TRBV28 with TRBJ1-5; D is unclear. V was cut by 9 bases and J by 0 bases, with 18 bases left in between. Germline CDR1 reads MDHEN; CDR2 reads SYDVKM. CDR3 length equals 16 residues. The CDR3 region is CASSNSGTNSNQPQHF. The CDR3 nucleotides read TGTGCCAGTTCCAACTCGGGCACTAATAGCAATCAGCCCCAGCATTTT.

V gene TRBV7-2 combines with J gene TRBJ2-7, with D possibly matching TRBD1 (6 bases). This CDR3 has 13 amino acids. V lost 1 base, J lost 6 bases, and 10 bases lay in between. Looked up from germline, CDR1 is SGHTA and CDR2 is FQGNSA. The CDR3 nucleotides read TGTGCCAGCAGCTTAGTTGGGGGCGGCGAGCAGTACTTC. It encodes CASSLVGGGEQYF.

The CDR3 nucleotides read TGTGCCTGGAGTGTTTCCCGAATTGCGTTCACAGATACGCAGTATTTT. Residues: CAWSVSRIAFTDTQYF. This rearrangement joins TRBV30 to TRBJ2-3; no clear D. This CDR3 has 16 amino acids. In germline, CDR1 is GTSNPN, CDR2 SVGIG (reference sequence). With 0 bases removed from V and 2 bases from J, the gap between germline ends came to 15 bases.

The J gene is TRBJ2-3, the V gene TRBV30; D is uncertain. V lost 3 bases to trimming and J lost 2 bases, with 0 bases between them. Germline V gives CDR1 GTSNPN, CDR2 SVGIG (reference sequence). This CDR3 has 10 residues. The CDR3 nucleotides read TGTGCCTGGAGCACAGATACGCAGTATTTT. Protein product: CAWSTDTQYF.

The CDR3 DNA is TGCGCCAGCACCCTACAAGGAAAGGATACGCAGTATTTT. Amino acids: CASTLQGKDTQYF. The chain is built from TRBV5-1 and TRBJ2-3; D ambiguous. The CDR3 spans 13 residues. Deletions cut 6 bases from V and 6 bases from J, with 14 bases between. Germline loops: CDR1 SGHRS, CDR2 YFSETQ.

The J gene is TRBJ1-2, the V gene TRBV18, with 9 bases lining up with TRBD1. Unmatched junction bases numbered 7, after V lost 4 bases and J lost 7 bases. The germline CDR1 and CDR2 sequences are KGHSH and LQKENI. The CDR3 contains 14 residues. This chain's CDR3 is CASSLTQGASGYTF. The CDR3 nucleotides read TGTGCCAGCTCACTAACACAGGGGGCGAGTGGCTACACCTTC.

The V gene is TRBV28, the J gene TRBJ1-2, with D unclear. V dropped 8 bases and J dropped 8 bases, with 12 bases sitting between them. Germline assignment: CDR1 MDHEN and CDR2 SYDVKM. This CDR3 has 11 residues. In nucleotides, the CDR3 is TGTGCCAGCGGAAATGTACGAGGCTACACCTTC. Its protein product is CASGNVRGYTF.

The chain employs TRBV7-7 and TRBJ2-1, with D possibly TRBD2 on 6 matching bases. From germline, CDR1 is SSHAT and CDR2 FNYEAQ (reference sequence). The ends were cut back, 5 bases at V and 5 bases at J, with 16 bases in the middle. The CDR3 runs to 15 residues. CDR3 protein: CASSGGTSLNNEQFF. CDR3 DNA: TGTGCCAGCAGCGGGGGGACCTCACTCAACAATGAGCAGTTCTTC.

The V gene is TRBV30, the J gene TRBJ2-3; 8 bases are shared with TRBD1. The CDR3 has 13 amino acids. Germline CDR1 reads GTSNPN; CDR2 reads SVGIG (reference sequence). Trimming removed 4 bases from V and 6 bases from J; junction bases left unmatched: 6. CDR3 coding DNA: TGTGCCTGGACCGGACAGGGTGCGGATACGCAGTATTTT. The encoded protein is CAWTGQGADTQYF.

This clone has just a few counts. In DNA form, the CDR3 reads TGTGCCAGCAGCGGGTGGAGTAGCAATCAGCCCCAGCATTTT. Residues: CASSGWSSNQPQHF. The J gene is TRBJ1-5, the V gene TRBV7-2; no firm D call. Germline CDR1 SGHTA, CDR2 FQGNSA. Between the trimmed V and J ends, which lost 5 bases and 0 bases, there was a span of 8 bases. The CDR3 has 14 amino acids.

In this sample, this clone turned up once. The chain couples TRBV19 to TRBJ2-2; D assignment may be TRBD1 or TRBD2 (5 bases each). This CDR3 contains 11 residues. V was pared by 10 bases and J by 6 bases, with 9 bases between. Germline values: CDR1 LNHDA, CDR2 SQIVND (reference sequence). CDR3 residues: CATRGAGELFF. Here the CDR3 DNA reads TGTGCCACCAGAGGGGCCGGGGAGCTGTTTTTT.

The chain links TRBV7-2 to TRBJ1-2; D is ambiguous. CDR1 and CDR2 (germline): SGHTA, FQGNSA. The CDR3 spans 16 residues. The V end lost 5 bases, the J end lost 4 bases, and 20 bases lay between the germline ends. CDR3 residues: CASSDNPGNSFYGYTF. The CDR3 DNA sequence: TGTGCCAGCAGCGATAATCCCGGGAACTCCTTCTATGGCTACACCTTC.